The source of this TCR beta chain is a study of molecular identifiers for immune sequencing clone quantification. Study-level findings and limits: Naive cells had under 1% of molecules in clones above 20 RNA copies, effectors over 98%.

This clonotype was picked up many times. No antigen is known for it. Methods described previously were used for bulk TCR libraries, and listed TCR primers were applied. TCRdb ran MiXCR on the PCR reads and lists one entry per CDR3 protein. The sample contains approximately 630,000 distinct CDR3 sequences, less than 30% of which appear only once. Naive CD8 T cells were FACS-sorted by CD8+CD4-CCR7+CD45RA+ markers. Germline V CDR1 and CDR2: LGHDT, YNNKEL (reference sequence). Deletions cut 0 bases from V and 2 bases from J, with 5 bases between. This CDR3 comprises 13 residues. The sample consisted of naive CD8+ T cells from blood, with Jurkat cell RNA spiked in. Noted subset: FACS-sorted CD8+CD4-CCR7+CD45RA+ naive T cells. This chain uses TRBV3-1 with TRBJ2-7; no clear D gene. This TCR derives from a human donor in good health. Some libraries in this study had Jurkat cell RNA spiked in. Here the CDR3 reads CASSQDGAYEQYF. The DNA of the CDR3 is TGTGCCAGCAGCCAAGATGGGGCCTACGAGCAGTACTTC.